Listed below are T cell receptor beta chains from one sample, sequenced in a study of blood T cell repertoires in COVID-19. This table comes from immunoSEQ multiplex PCR, and its TCRdb copy is limited to in-frame clones, with some not included. The repertoire consists of around 100,000 clones, with around nine tenths occurring once and the leading ten covering roughly 2%. The sample consisted of peripheral blood. The receptors stem from a man aged 50 to 59 with active COVID-19. Each CDR3 is given with its conserved first and last residue. D genes are given only for firm matches. Expanded clones get a size class; other rows say once, few or many, or leave the size out.

>TRBJ2-7|TRBV20-1|-|-
TGCAGTGCTCTGCGACAGAACGAGCAGTACTTC
CSALRQNEQYF
>TRBJ2-2|TRBV3-1/TRBV3-2|-|-
TGTGCCAGCAGCCAGGGACTCCGAAACACCGGGGAGCTGTTTTTT
CASSQGLRNTGELFF
>TRBJ2-3|TRBV6-5|-|-
TGTGCCAGCAGTCCACAGGGTTTGGGCACAGATACGCAGTATTTT
CASSPQGLGTDTQYF
>TRBJ2-1|TRBV7-8|TRBD2|-
TGTGCCAGCAGCCGAGTAGCGGGGGGTCCCTACAATGAGCAGTTCTTC
CASSRVAGGPYNEQFF
>TRBJ1-6|TRBV4-1|-|-
TGCGCCAGCAGCCCCCGTTCCCTGACCCGGGACACCGATAATTCACCCCTCCACTTT
CASSPRSLTRDTDNSPLHF
>TRBJ1-2|TRBV4-3|TRBD1|few
TGCGCCAGCAGCCAAGAAAGGCAGGGGGGCTATGGCTACACCTTC
CASSQERQGGYGYTF
>TRBJ2-7|TRBV7-6|TRBD1|-
TGTGCCAGCAGCTTAGACAGGGGGGTAATCTACGAGCAGTACTTC
CASSLDRGVIYEQYF
>TRBJ2-7|TRBV5-5|TRBD1|-
TGTGCCAGCAGCTTGGTGGTGACAGGGGTTTACGAGCAGTACTTC
CASSLVVTGVYEQYF
>TRBJ1-6|TRBV27|-|-
TGTGCCAGCAGTTCCGGGGGGTATAATTCACCCCTCCACTTT
CASSSGGYNSPLHF
>TRBJ2-1|TRBV12-3/TRBV12-4|-|-
TGTGCCAGCAGTTCCGGGTCGGGTGAGCAGTTCTTC
CASSSGSGEQFF
>TRBJ2-2|TRBV4-3|TRBD2|-
TGCGCCAGCAGCCCTTTAGCGGGGGAGAACACCGGGGAGCTGTTTTTT
CASSPLAGENTGELFF
>TRBJ1-6|TRBV5-1|TRBD1|-
TGCGCCAGCAGACCTGACAGGGGCCCTAAGGGGCCCCTCCACTTT
CASRPDRGPKGPLHF
>TRBJ2-5|TRBV19|-|-
TGTGCCAGTAGTATCGGGCGGGACCCGCGGGAGACCCAGTACTTC
CASSIGRDPRETQYF
>TRBJ2-2|TRBV2|TRBD1|-
TGTGCCAGCAGTGCCGGCAGGGGGCCCACCGGGGAGCTGTTTTTT
CASSAGRGPTGELFF
>TRBJ1-2|TRBV7-6|TRBD1|-
TGTGCCAGCAGCGCAGGGGGTAACTATGGCTACACCTTC
CASSAGGNYGYTF
>TRBJ1-1|TRBV5-4|TRBD1|-
TGTGCCAGCAGCGGCGCCGGACAGGGCACTGAAGCTTTCTTT
CASSGAGQGTEAFF
>TRBJ1-1|TRBV6-5|-|-
TGTGCCAGCAACCCGGGGAGACGGAACACTGAAGCTTTCTTT
CASNPGRRNTEAFF
>TRBJ1-3|TRBV3-1/TRBV3-2|-|once
TGTGCCAGCAGCCAAGATAGCACCTCTGGAAACACCATATATTTT
CASSQDSTSGNTIYF
>TRBJ1-3|TRBV7-9|-|once
TGTGCCAGCAGCTTAGGACAGTCTGGAAACACCATATATTTT
CASSLGQSGNTIYF
>TRBJ1-2|TRBV29-1|-|once
TGCAGCGTTGTTGGCGGCTATGGCTACACCTTC
CSVVGGYGYTF
>TRBJ2-7|TRBV28|-|-
TGTGCCAGCAGTTTAAGTTTGACAGCGACCTACGAGCAGTACTTC
CASSLSLTATYEQYF
>TRBJ1-2|TRBV6-4|-|-
TGTGCCAGCAGTGACCCAGGATGGGGGGACTATGGCTACACCTTC
CASSDPGWGDYGYTF
>TRBJ1-2|TRBV21-1|-|-
TGTGCCAGCACGGCGACAGCAAAGGGCTATGGCTACACCTTC
CASTATAKGYGYTF
>TRBJ1-5|TRBV6-5|-|-
TGTGCCGCGGTGACTAGCATCAATCAGCCCCAGCATTTT
CAAVTSINQPQHF
>TRBJ1-1|TRBV5-4|-|-
TGTGCCAGCACCGCAACCCCCCAGGGAACTGAAGCTTTCTTT
CASTATPQGTEAFF
>TRBJ1-2|TRBV9|TRBD1|-
TGTGCCAGCAGCACGGGACAGGGGAATTACTATGGCTACACCTTC
CASSTGQGNYYGYTF
>TRBJ2-1|TRBV19|TRBD2|-
TGTGCCAGTAGTATACAGGGCGGGGGGGCCGGAGAGCAGTTCTTC
CASSIQGGGAGEQFF
>TRBJ1-5|TRBV6-5|-|few
TGTGCCAGCTCTAACGGGGGGCTCAATCAGCCCCAGCATTTT
CASSNGGLNQPQHF
>TRBJ2-7|TRBV19|-|-
TGTGCCAGTAGTATAGCCGGGGACACCACCTACGAGCAGTACTTC
CASSIAGDTTYEQYF
>TRBJ1-2|TRBV10-3|TRBD1|-
TGTGCCATCAGTGATGGACAGGGGTTTGGCTACACCTTC
CAISDGQGFGYTF
>TRBJ1-2|TRBV2|-|-
TGTGCCAGCAGTGGGGGCAGGGGTGATGGCTACACCTTC
CASSGGRGDGYTF
>TRBJ1-3|TRBV10-3|TRBD1|-
TGTGCCATCAGCGAACGACAGGGACAGGGATATTCTGGAAACACCATATATTTT
CAISERQGQGYSGNTIYF
>TRBJ2-2|TRBV6-5|TRBD1|-
TGTGCCAGCAGGGGGACAGGGGACACCGGGGAGCTGTTTTTT
CASRGTGDTGELFF
>TRBJ1-2|TRBV29-1|TRBD1|-
TGCAGCGTCATAGGACAGGGAGGCGGCTACACCTTC
CSVIGQGGGYTF
>TRBJ1-3|TRBV19|TRBD1|once
TGTGCCAGTAGGACAACAGGGGGCACGGCTGGAAACACCATATATTTT
CASRTTGGTAGNTIYF
>TRBJ2-5|TRBV12-5|TRBD2|-
TGTGCTAGTGGTTTGGATGGACTAGTGGAGACCCAGTACTTC
CASGLDGLVETQYF
>TRBJ1-1|TRBV6-5|-|-
TGTGCCAGCACAAACACGAACACTGAAGCTTTCTTT
CASTNTNTEAFF
>TRBJ1-1|TRBV18|-|-
TGTGCCAGCTCACCAAATTGGCATCCGAACACTGAAGCTTTCTTT
CASSPNWHPNTEAFF
>TRBJ1-1|TRBV5-1|-|few
TGCGCCAGCAGCTTTATTACGGGGAACACTGAAGCTTTCTTT
CASSFITGNTEAFF
>TRBJ2-5|TRBV7-2|TRBD2|-
TGTGCCAGCAGCTACCAGCGGGGGGGCCGGGAGACCCAGTACTTC
CASSYQRGGRETQYF
>TRBJ1-3|TRBV7-3|-|once
TGTGCCAGCAGCCGGACAGAAGGAAACACCATATATTTT
CASSRTEGNTIYF
>TRBJ1-4|TRBV5-5|TRBD1|-
TGTGCCAGCAGCCCTTTGAAGGGGGCCGATGAAAAACTGTTTTTT
CASSPLKGADEKLFF
>TRBJ2-3|TRBV7-6|TRBD2|-
TGTGCCAGCAGCTTAGGATTAGCGGGGAAGACATCTCGGAGTCATTTT
CASSLGLAGKTSRSHF
>TRBJ1-1|TRBV6-1|-|-
TGTGCCAGCAGTGAACCCCCCCAGCGGACTGAAGCTTTCTTT
CASSEPPQRTEAFF
>TRBJ1-2|TRBV7-9|TRBD1|-
TGTGCCAGCAGCCTAGGACAGGGGATACTATCTAACTATGGCTACACCTTC
CASSLGQGILSNYGYTF
>TRBJ2-1|TRBV4-3|-|-
TGCGCCAGCAGCCCGAAGGCGGGGCGGCCAAACAATGAGCAGTTCTTC
CASSPKAGRPNNEQFF
>TRBJ2-5|TRBV18|-|once
TGTGCCAGCTCACCCTCACAGGGAGAGACCCAGTACTTC
CASSPSQGETQYF
>TRBJ2-3|TRBV27|-|-
TGTGCCAGCAGCTTAGGGCCCTTTAGCACAGATACGCAGTATTTT
CASSLGPFSTDTQYF
>TRBJ1-6|TRBV2|TRBD1|-
TGTGCCAGCAGGACCGGACAGGGAGATTCACCCCTCCACTTT
CASRTGQGDSPLHF
>TRBJ2-2|TRBV4-2|TRBD2|-
TGTGCCAGCAGCCAAGAACTAGCGGGGGGACGGAACACCGGGGAGCTGTTTTTT
CASSQELAGGRNTGELFF
>TRBJ2-3|TRBV3-1/TRBV3-2|TRBD2|once
TGTGCCAGCAGCTCACACCGGGGGGTCACAGATACGCAGTATTTT
CASSSHRGVTDTQYF
>TRBJ1-2|TRBV29-1|-|-
TGCAGCGTTGAATCGGGGTTCTTC
CSVESGFF
>TRBJ2-1|TRBV7-2|-|-
TGTGCCAGCAGCTTGGCCGGGAGTGTCAACAATGAGCAGTTCTTC
CASSLAGSVNNEQFF
>TRBJ2-3|TRBV3-1/TRBV3-2|TRBD2|-
TGTGCCAGCAGCCGAGAGCGGGGGGGGTCAGATACGCAGTATTTT
CASSRERGGSDTQYF